The 29 T cell receptor beta chains reported below all come from one sample, sequenced in a study of blood T cell repertoires in COVID-19. The data were produced by immunoSEQ multiplex PCR, yet TCRdb's version contains in-frame clones alone and is incomplete. The profile shows about 69,000 clones, around 77% of them singletons. The sample comprised peripheral blood. The receptors shown here come from a man aged 55 to 69 with acute or convalescent COVID-19.

Turning to this clone: Germline is not matched at one junction end, which may reflect a read error. The V call is TRBV7-2, the J call TRBJ2-7, with 11 bases identical to TRBD1. The V gene's germline CDR1 is SGHTA and CDR2 FQGNSA. The CDR3 loop spans 16 amino acids. The CDR3 DNA is TGTGCCAGCAGCCTAGCGGGACAGGGGGGGATCCACGAGCAGTACTTC. The encoded protein is CASSLAGQGGIHEQYF.

The V and J genes are TRBV12-3 or TRBV12-4 and TRBJ2-7; maybe TRBD1 (5 bases). Deletions cut 6 bases from V and 0 bases from J, with 9 bases between. CDR3 length: 13 amino acids. For the CDR3, the DNA is TGTGCCAGCAGCCGACAGAGCTCCTACGAGCAGTACTTC. Translating it yields CASSRQSSYEQYF.

At least ten counts were recorded for this clone. V gene TRBV6-2 or TRBV6-3 combines with J gene TRBJ2-5; 7 bases map to TRBD1. The CDR3 loop spans 14 amino acids. Germline V gene data show CDR1 as MNHEY and CDR2 as SVGEGT. With 6 bases clipped from V and 9 bases from J, the junction kept 13 bases outside the gene matches. CDR3 DNA sequence: TGTGCCAGCAGCCATCGGCTACCGCAGGGGGCCCAGTACTTC. Translated: CASSHRLPQGAQYF.

A single count supports this clone. The chain carries TRBV6-5 and TRBJ2-5, with 8 bases matching TRBD1. CDR3 size: 12 residues. Looked up from germline, CDR1 is MNHEY and CDR2 is SVGAGI. The V segment lost 6 bases and the J segment 7 bases; nucleotides outside the gene matches: 4. CDR3 sequence: CASRSQGVTQYF. CDR3 nucleotides: TGTGCCAGCAGATCACAGGGGGTGACCCAGTACTTC.

This sequence joins TRBV4-2 and TRBJ2-4; 11 nucleotides match TRBD1. The CDR3 is made up of 17 amino acids. The V segment lost 2 bases and the J segment 1 base; nucleotides outside the gene matches: 4. CDR1 and CDR2 from the germline V gene are LGHNA and YNFKEQ. CDR3 amino acids: CASSQPGQGAAKNIQYF. Written as DNA, the CDR3 is TGTGCCAGCAGCCAACCTGGACAGGGGGCGGCCAAAAACATTCAGTACTTC.

V gene TRBV7-6 combines with J gene TRBJ2-2; D is ambiguous. Germline lookup yields CDR1 SGHVS and CDR2 FNYEAQ. V was shortened by 1 base and J by 2 bases, with 8 bases between the two germline ends. The CDR3 runs 15 residues. CDR3 bases: TGTGCCAGCAGCTTAGGGCAGGTTAACACCGGGGAGCTGTTTTTT. Protein sequence: CASSLGQVNTGELFF.

This clone was detected only once. V gene TRBV5-8 combines with J gene TRBJ2-1; 9 bases line up with TRBD2. With 5 bases clipped from V and 1 base from J, the junction kept 4 bases outside the gene matches. This CDR3 spans 15 amino acids. Germline CDR1 SGHTS, CDR2 YDEGEE. CDR3 sequence (DNA): TGTGCCAGCAGTTTCGGACTAGCGTCCTACAATGAGCAGTTCTTC. It specifies CASSFGLASYNEQFF.

This clone was counted only a few times. The chain recombines TRBV19 with TRBJ1-5, with 7 nucleotides matching TRBD1. The germline V gene encodes CDR1 LNHDA and CDR2 SQIVND (reference sequence). Trimming cost V 5 bases and J 5 bases; bases outside gene matches: 3. The CDR3 has 13 residues. The DNA for the CDR3 is TGTGCCAGTAGTGGGCAGGGGGATCAGCCCCAGCATTTT. Amino acid sequence: CASSGQGDQPQHF.

This clone was seen more than once but under ten times. The chain has TRBV7-9 and TRBJ2-7; D remains unclear. Trimming took 6 bases from V and 6 from J, leaving 15 bases between them. From germline, CDR1 is SEHNR and CDR2 FQNEAQ (reference sequence). The length of the CDR3 is 13 residues. The CDR3 sequence is CASSRDGFTEQYF. CDR3 coding DNA: TGTGCCAGCAGTAGAGACGGGTTTACCGAGCAGTACTTC.

The chain couples TRBV4-1 to TRBJ2-1; the D gene is possibly TRBD2 (5 bases). This CDR3 is built from 17 residues. CDR1 is MGHRA and CDR2 is YSYEKL in the germline V gene. Between the trimmed V and J ends, which lost 0 bases and 1 base, there was a span of 13 bases. CDR3 amino acids: CASSQDPSRGSYNEQFF. CDR3 sequence (DNA): TGCGCCAGCAGCCAAGATCCTAGCCGAGGGTCCTACAATGAGCAGTTCTTC.

The chain uses TRBV5-1 and TRBJ2-7, with D possibly being TRBD2 (6 bases). From germline, CDR1 is SGHRS and CDR2 YFSETQ. This CDR3 spans 15 amino acids. Between the trimmed V and J ends, which lost 0 bases and 3 bases, there was a span of 13 bases. The CDR3 DNA reads as TGCGCCAGCAGCTTGGACGCCGGGGGTTACTACGAGCAGTACTTC. Its protein product is CASSLDAGGYYEQYF.

This clone came up a few times. The rearrangement links TRBV29-1 to TRBJ1-3; tentative D call: TRBD1 (5 bases). Trimming shortened V by 7 bases and J by 1 base, and 11 bases separated the two germline ends. The CDR3 sequence is 13 residues long. Germline CDR1 reads SQVTM; CDR2 reads ANQGSEA. For the CDR3, the DNA is TGCAGCGCTTCCTGGACATCTGGAAACACCATATATTTT. Amino acids: CSASWTSGNTIYF.

The chain carries TRBV12-3 or TRBV12-4 and TRBJ1-1; 7 bases line up with TRBD1. This CDR3 has 13 amino acids. The J segment lost 8 bases and the V segment lost 6 bases, leaving 9 bases of the junction unmatched. CDR3 nucleotide sequence: TGTGCCAGCAGCCGGGTGACAGGGAACGAAGCTTTCTTT. It translates to CASSRVTGNEAFF.

This chain joins TRBV5-1 and TRBJ1-1; the match to TRBD1 covers 7 bases. The V and J ends lost 0 bases and 2 bases, in that order; junction bases with no gene match: 1. Germline CDR1 SGHRS, CDR2 YFSETQ. The CDR3 has 14 amino acids. Here the CDR3 reads CASSLDRGNTEAFF. CDR3 sequence (DNA): TGCGCCAGCAGCTTGGACAGGGGAAACACTGAAGCTTTCTTT.

The chain couples TRBV5-1 to TRBJ1-6; the match to TRBD1 covers 7 bases. CDR3 length equals 16 residues. CDR1 is SGHRS, CDR2 YFSETQ, per germline. Losses at the gene ends were 3 bases for V and 8 bases for J; bases not matched to a gene: 11. The CDR3 coding sequence is TGCGCCAGCAGCTCCGACCCGACAGGGTTAGATTCACCCCTCCACTTT. Translation gives CASSSDPTGLDSPLHF.

The J gene is TRBJ2-7, the V gene TRBV24-1, with 8 bases matching TRBD1. Losses at the gene ends were 4 bases for V and 0 bases for J; bases not matched to a gene: 4. This CDR3 has 15 residues. Germline lookup yields CDR1 KGHDR and CDR2 SFDVKD. CDR3 residues: CATSDTGQDSYEQYF. DNA for the CDR3: TGTGCCACCAGTGACACGGGACAGGACTCCTACGAGCAGTACTTC.

In its sample, this clone was seen a few times. V is TRBV19 and J is TRBJ1-6; 7 positions match TRBD1. CDR3 size: 15 residues. The germline gives CDR1 LNHDA, CDR2 SQIVND (reference sequence). The J segment lost 9 bases and the V segment lost 6 bases, leaving 11 bases of the junction unmatched. CDR3 residues: CASRGIRDSSSPLHF. The CDR3 bases are TGTGCCAGTAGGGGGATCCGGGACAGCTCTTCACCCCTCCACTTT.

The chain joins TRBV18 to TRBJ2-7; tentatively, D is TRBD2 (6 bases). Germline CDR1 reads KGHSH; CDR2 reads LQKENI. V lost 6 bases, J lost 3 bases, and 18 bases lay in between. CDR3 length equals 15 residues. The CDR3: CASSPTRTTNYEQYF. The CDR3 DNA is TGTGCCAGCTCCCCGACGAGGACTACTAACTACGAGCAGTACTTC.

The chain combines TRBV5-8 with TRBJ1-6; tentative D call: TRBD1 (5 bases). The CDR3 length is 16 residues. The V end was cut by 4 bases, the J end by 8 bases, with 19 bases between. Germline V gene lookup returns CDR1 SGHTS and CDR2 YDEGEE. The CDR3 is CASSHGGAPSYSPLHF. The CDR3, as DNA: TGTGCCAGCAGCCATGGCGGGGCGCCCTCTTATTCACCCCTCCACTTT.

This clone was observed a few times. J is TRBJ1-2 and V is TRBV2; D remains unclear. V was clipped by 10 bases and J by 3 bases, with 18 bases between them. Germline V gene lookup returns CDR1 SNHLY and CDR2 FYNNEI. The CDR3 covers 14 residues. DNA for the CDR3: TGTGCCACCGTACCCTCAGGATTCGACTATGGCTACACCTTC. This codes for CATVPSGFDYGYTF.

The chain couples TRBV6-5 to TRBJ2-7, with D tentatively TRBD2 (6 bases). The CDR3 runs to 13 residues. Per germline, CDR1 MNHEY and CDR2 SVGAGI. Deletions cut 6 bases from V and 6 bases from J, with 15 bases between. The CDR3 region is CASRKRRGVEQYF. CDR3 DNA sequence: TGTGCCAGCAGGAAGCGGAGGGGAGTCGAGCAGTACTTC.

The rearrangement joins TRBV6-5 to TRBJ1-2; D call uncertain. CDR3 length equals 16 residues. The V end was cut by 3 bases, the J end by 0 bases, with 14 bases between. Looked up from germline, CDR1 is MNHEY and CDR2 is SVGAGI. The CDR3 sequence: CASSYSSTIPNYGYTF. DNA for the CDR3: TGTGCCAGCAGTTATTCTTCGACAATCCCTAACTATGGCTACACCTTC.

The chain is built from TRBV4-3 and TRBJ2-5; tentative D call: TRBD1 (6 bases). The CDR3 is made up of 13 amino acids. Germline CDR1 is LGHNA and CDR2 is YSLEER. Deletions cut 0 bases from V and 7 bases from J, with 9 bases between. In DNA form, the CDR3 reads TGCGCCAGCAGCCAAGATCCAGGGGCGACCCAGTACTTC. This encodes CASSQDPGATQYF.

This chain connects TRBV15 to TRBJ1-2; the D is unclear. V shed 3 bases and J shed 5 bases, with 10 bases lying between them. Germline lookup yields CDR1 LNHNV and CDR2 YYDKDF (reference sequence). CDR3 length: 13 amino acids. The CDR3 loop is CATSSRGFYGYTF. The CDR3 DNA reads as TGTGCCACCAGCAGCCGGGGTTTTTATGGCTACACCTTC. The full variable domain, completed using reference TRBV15 and TRBJ1-2, is DAMVIQNPRYQVTQFGKPVTLSCSQTLNHNVMYWYQQKSSQAPKLLFHYYDKDFNNEADTPDNFQSRRPNTSFCFLDIRSPGLGDTAMYLCATSSRGFYGYTFGSGTRLTVV.

The V call is TRBV5-6, the J call TRBJ1-2, with 8 bases identical to TRBD1. In germline, CDR1 is SGHDT, CDR2 YYEEEE. Trimming cost V 4 bases and J 8 bases; bases outside gene matches: 16. CDR3 length: 16 residues. The CDR3 sequence is CASSPTGDWPSGGYTF. CDR3 sequence (DNA): TGTGCCAGCAGCCCGACAGGGGATTGGCCCAGTGGCGGCTACACCTTC.

The chain recombines TRBV7-9 with TRBJ2-2, with 7 bases lining up with TRBD2. The germline V gene encodes CDR1 SEHNR and CDR2 FQNEAQ (reference sequence). V shed 3 bases and J 6 bases; nucleotides not matched to a gene: 10. The CDR3 spans 16 residues. The CDR3 region is CASSFRETSSAGELFF. The CDR3 DNA sequence: TGTGCCAGCAGCTTTAGGGAGACTAGCAGCGCCGGGGAGCTGTTTTTT.

This clone has a count of ten or more. The J gene is TRBJ1-2, the V gene TRBV4-3; D is undetermined. Germline V gene sequence: CDR1 LGHNA, CDR2 YSLEER. The CDR3 is 13 amino acids. The ends were cut back, 0 bases at V and 4 bases at J, with 6 bases in the middle. CDR3 in DNA: TGCGCCAGCAGCCAAGATGGCAGCTATGGCTACACCTTC. It is translated as CASSQDGSYGYTF.

The V and J genes are TRBV7-9 and TRBJ2-7; 9 bases fit TRBD2. Trimming at V came to 3 bases and at J to 4 bases, leaving 4 bases not matched to a gene. Germline V gene data show CDR1 as SEHNR and CDR2 as FQNEAQ (reference sequence). The CDR3 loop spans 14 amino acids. The CDR3 nucleotides are TGTGCCAGCAGCTTGGGCGGGGGGGCTTACGAGCAGTACTTC. It specifies CASSLGGGAYEQYF. The entire variable domain, with the rest obtained from reference TRBV7-9 and TRBJ2-7, is as follows: DTGVSQNPRHKITKRGQNVTFRCDPISEHNRLYWYRQTLGQGPEFLTYFQNEAQLEKSRLLSDRFSAERPKGSFSTLEIQRTEQGDSAMYLCASSLGGGAYEQYFGPGTRLTVT.

The chain has TRBV5-1 and TRBJ2-1; D uncertain. The V end was cut by 0 bases, the J end by 8 bases, with 9 bases between. This CDR3 contains 13 residues. Germline V lookup: CDR1 SGHRS, CDR2 YFSETQ. CDR3 coding DNA: TGCGCCAGCAGCTTGGTTCTAGACGATGAGCAGTTCTTC. Translation gives CASSLVLDDEQFF. Combining the CDR3 with reference TRBV5-1 and TRBJ2-1 gives the whole variable domain KAGVTQTPRYLIKTRGQQVTLSCSPISGHRSVSWYQQTPGQGLQFLFEYFSETQRNKGNFPGRFSGRQFSNSRSEMNVSTLELGDSALYLCASSLVLDDEQFFGPGTRLTVL.